Listed below are T cell receptor beta chains from one sample, sequenced in a study of blood T cell repertoires in COVID-19. Produced via immunoSEQ multiplex PCR; TCRdb's table is partial and in-frame only. This table has roughly 500,000 clones, approximately 87% appearing once. The sequenced sample was PBMCs or T cells enriched from blood (not recorded which). Source of these receptors: a woman aged 40 to 50 who had recovered from COVID-19. Both conserved end residues are part of each CDR3. A D gene is named only where the DNA matches it firmly. A clone size is listed for some rows: how often the clone was seen (once, few, many), or a class if it is expanded.

d_gene | abundance | len | j_gene | v_gene | CDR3aa | CDR3nt
NA | NA | 16 | TRBJ2-1 | TRBV5-6 | CASSWETGLPYNEQFF | TGTGCCAGCAGCTGGGAAACAGGGCTACCCTACAATGAGCAGTTCTTC
TRBD1 | NA | 15 | TRBJ1-2 | TRBV5-1 | CASSFGQVGLGGYTF | TGCGCCAGCAGCTTCGGACAGGTGGGACTGGGAGGCTACACCTTC
TRBD1 | once | 18 | TRBJ1-2 | TRBV7-9 | CASSPNSQGGPQGYGYTF | TGTGCCAGCAGCCCCAACTCACAGGGGGGACCACAGGGCTATGGCTACACCTTC
TRBD2 | NA | 19 | TRBJ2-3 | TRBV15 | CATSRLPGTSGTSTDTQYF | TGTGCCACCAGCAGACTTCCCGGGACTAGCGGAACTAGCACAGATACGCAGTATTTT
TRBD1 | NA | 15 | TRBJ2-7 | TRBV5-6 | CASSLVVDRGYEQYF | TGTGCCAGCAGCTTGGTGGTGGACAGGGGTTACGAGCAGTACTTC
TRBD1 | NA | 15 | TRBJ1-4 | TRBV5-6 | CASSPSDRGGEKLFF | TGTGCCAGCAGCCCATCGGACAGGGGAGGGGAAAAACTGTTTTTT
NA | NA | 15 | TRBJ2-7 | TRBV7-6 | CASSVSGGEGYEQYF | TGTGCCAGCAGCGTTAGCGGAGGTGAAGGCTACGAGCAGTACTTC
TRBD2 | NA | 13 | TRBJ2-1 | TRBV2 | CASRQGLAGEQFF | TGTGCCAGCCGTCAGGGACTAGCGGGTGAGCAGTTCTTC
NA | once | 13 | TRBJ1-1 | TRBV27 | CASSLVSNTEAFF | TGTGCCAGCAGTTTAGTCTCGAACACTGAAGCTTTCTTT
TRBD1 | NA | 19 | TRBJ2-3 | TRBV5-4 | CASSTSPFGQGMSTDTQYF | TGTGCCAGCAGCACCTCTCCCTTCGGACAGGGGATGAGCACAGATACGCAGTATTTT
TRBD1 | few | 16 | TRBJ2-3 | TRBV18 | CASSPPGQGVKGTQYF | TGTGCCAGCTCACCACCGGGACAGGGGGTGAAGGGTACGCAGTATTTT
TRBD2 | NA | 17 | TRBJ2-3 | TRBV18 | CASSPYGLALNTDTQYF | TGTGCCAGCTCACCATACGGACTAGCGTTAAACACAGATACGCAGTATTTT
NA | NA | 13 | TRBJ1-2 | TRBV5-6 | CASSFQGGYGYTF | TGTGCCAGCAGCTTCCAGGGAGGCTATGGCTACACCTTC
TRBD1 | few | 15 | TRBJ1-3 | TRBV9 | CASSARQGAGNTIYF | TGTGCCAGCAGCGCCCGACAGGGGGCTGGAAACACCATATATTTT
NA | NA | 16 | TRBJ1-1 | TRBV30 | CAWSVLGRQGDTEAFF | TGTGCCTGGAGTGTACTTGGGCGGCAGGGCGACACTGAAGCTTTCTTT
TRBD2 | NA | 14 | TRBJ2-7 | TRBV11-2 | CASSLLAGGYEQYF | TGTGCCAGCAGCTTGCTAGCGGGAGGTTACGAGCAGTACTTC
TRBD1 | NA | 15 | TRBJ2-1 | TRBV6-1 | CASSDYGTGLHEQFF | TGTGCCAGCAGTGATTACGGGACAGGGCTCCATGAGCAGTTCTTC
NA | NA | 18 | TRBJ1-3 | TRBV11-2 | CASSLGWGPASSGNTIYF | TGTGCCAGCAGCTTAGGATGGGGGCCAGCGAGCTCTGGAAACACCATATATTTT
NA | NA | 15 | TRBJ2-3 | TRBV7-2 | CASSLVTAATDTQYF | TGTGCCAGCAGCTTAGTAACAGCCGCCACAGATACGCAGTATTTT
NA | NA | 17 | TRBJ1-6 | TRBV7-2 | CASSLAPTPSYNSPLHF | TGTGCCAGCAGCTTAGCGCCTACTCCGAGCTATAATTCACCCCTCCACTTT
NA | NA | 15 | TRBJ2-7 | TRBV6-5 | CASSPGGRLAYEQYF | TGTGCCAGCAGCCCCGGGGGTAGATTGGCCTACGAGCAGTACTTC
TRBD1 | NA | 14 | TRBJ1-1 | TRBV5-1 | CASSSATGDTEAFF | TGCGCCAGCAGCTCGGCGACAGGGGACACTGAAGCTTTCTTT
NA | few | 16 | TRBJ1-4 | TRBV3-1/TRBV3-2 | CASSQEFSRSEEKLFF | TGTGCCAGCAGCCAAGAATTTAGCCGGTCTGAGGAAAAACTGTTTTTT
NA | NA | 13 | TRBJ1-2 | TRBV29-1 | CSVETRAGRGYTF | TGCAGCGTTGAAACCCGGGCCGGGAGAGGCTACACCTTC
NA | NA | 17 | TRBJ2-1 | TRBV4-3 | CASSQDLAEISYNEQFF | TGCGCCAGCAGCCAAGATTTAGCGGAGATCTCCTACAATGAGCAGTTCTTC
NA | few | 13 | TRBJ2-1 | TRBV18 | CASSPPQGYEQFF | TGTGCCAGCTCACCCCCACAGGGCTATGAGCAGTTCTTC
NA | NA | 16 | TRBJ1-6 | TRBV5-1 | CASSLWGGSYNSPLHF | TGCGCCAGCAGCTTGTGGGGGGGGTCCTATAATTCACCCCTCCACTTT
TRBD1 | NA | 15 | TRBJ1-2 | TRBV24-1 | CATSDLKQGNYGYTF | TGTGCCACCAGTGATTTGAAACAGGGGAACTATGGCTACACCTTC
TRBD1 | NA | 17 | TRBJ1-5 | TRBV6-2/TRBV6-3 | CASSSLLGQGASQPQHF | TGTGCCAGCAGTTCGCTACTCGGACAGGGGGCGAGTCAGCCCCAGCATTTT
TRBD1 | few | 15 | TRBJ1-2 | TRBV7-8 | CASSSPTGAVYGYTF | TGTGCCAGCAGCTCCCCCACAGGGGCGGTCTATGGCTACACCTTC
NA | NA | 14 | TRBJ1-6 | TRBV5-1 | CASTSSSYNSPLHF | TGCGCCAGCACCTCGAGCTCCTATAATTCACCCCTCCACTTT
NA | NA | 21 | TRBJ1-1 | TRBV3-1/TRBV3-2 | CASSQDTPRDSKAFVNTEAFF | TGTGCCAGCAGCCAAGATACCCCCAGGGATTCAAAGGCATTTGTCAACACTGAAGCTTTCTTT
TRBD1 | NA | 11 | TRBJ1-1 | TRBV20-1 | CSLSTGHEAFF | TGCAGTCTCTCGACAGGGCATGAAGCTTTCTTT
TRBD1 | NA | 13 | TRBJ1-2 | TRBV19 | CASSRQGSYGYTF | TGTGCCAGTAGTCGACAGGGGAGCTATGGCTACACCTTC
NA | NA | 17 | TRBJ2-7 | TRBV24-1 | CATSDPTGQDTRYEQYF | TGTGCCACCAGTGATCCGACAGGTCAAGATACCCGCTACGAGCAGTACTTC
NA | few | 16 | TRBJ2-7 | TRBV4-2 | CASSQDRTAISYEQYF | TGTGCCAGCAGCCAAGATAGGACTGCCATCTCCTACGAGCAGTACTTC
NA | NA | 14 | TRBJ1-1 | TRBV3-1/TRBV3-2 | CASSQPGGNTEAFF | TGTGCCAGCAGCCAACCCGGGGGGAACACTGAAGCTTTCTTT
NA | NA | 14 | TRBJ2-5 | TRBV2 | CASRKTSSQETQYF | TGTGCCAGCAGGAAAACTAGTTCCCAAGAGACCCAGTACTTC
NA | NA | 16 | TRBJ2-3 | TRBV5-6 | CASSLGRQGLISTQYF | TGTGCCAGCAGCTTGGGCCGCCAGGGGCTTATATCTACGCAGTATTTT
TRBD1 | once | 15 | TRBJ2-5 | TRBV19 | CASSRDRTLQETQYF | TGTGCCAGTAGTAGGGACAGGACCCTCCAAGAGACCCAGTACTTC
TRBD2 | NA | 16 | TRBJ2-1 | TRBV7-2 | CASSVSSGSGRNEQFF | TGTGCCAGCAGCGTATCTAGCGGGAGCGGTAGAAATGAGCAGTTCTTC
NA | NA | 13 | TRBJ2-1 | TRBV14 | CASSQARETEQFF | TGTGCCAGCAGCCAAGCGAGGGAGACTGAGCAGTTCTTC
NA | NA | 16 | TRBJ2-2 | TRBV10-2 | CASSDQVRGSTGELFF | TGCGCCAGCAGTGATCAAGTCAGAGGGAGCACCGGGGAGCTGTTTTTT
TRBD1 | NA | 15 | TRBJ2-2 | TRBV25-1 | CASKGVTGDTGELFF | TGTGCCAGCAAAGGGGTAACAGGGGACACCGGGGAGCTGTTTTTT
NA | NA | 14 | TRBJ1-5 | TRBV6-5 | CASSSPGWNQPQHF | TGTGCCAGCAGTAGCCCGGGGTGGAACCAGCCCCAGCATTTT
NA | NA | 16 | TRBJ2-3 | TRBV4-3 | CASSQTRGPSTDTQYF | TGCGCCAGCAGCCAAACCAGGGGTCCTAGCACAGATACGCAGTATTTT
NA | NA | 17 | TRBJ1-5 | TRBV6-2/TRBV6-3 | CASSYGLYMSPDQPQHF | TGTGCCAGCAGTTACGGGCTCTATATGAGTCCTGATCAGCCCCAGCATTTT
NA | NA | 15 | TRBJ2-7 | TRBV6-5 | CASRVDSSNSYEQYF | TGTGCCAGCAGAGTTGACAGCTCGAACTCCTACGAGCAGTACTTC
NA | NA | 14 | TRBJ2-1 | TRBV4-3 | CASSPQRAYNEQFF | TGCGCCAGCAGCCCCCAGCGGGCCTACAATGAGCAGTTCTTC
TRBD1 | NA | 14 | TRBJ1-2 | TRBV10-3 | CAISESTGAGGYTF | TGTGCCATCAGTGAGTCTACAGGGGCTGGTGGCTACACCTTC
NA | NA | 16 | TRBJ1-3 | TRBV6-2/TRBV6-3 | CASSYGGRGTGNTIYF | TGTGCCAGCAGTTACGGCGGCAGGGGAACAGGAAACACCATATATTTT
NA | NA | 14 | TRBJ1-6 | TRBV10-3 | CAISGGSLNSPLHF | TGTGCCATCAGTGGCGGCAGCCTTAATTCACCCCTCCACTTT
NA | NA | 16 | TRBJ1-1 | TRBV7-2 | CASSLYGAGQNTEAFF | TGTGCCAGCAGCTTATATGGTGCAGGCCAGAACACTGAAGCTTTCTTT
NA | NA | 14 | TRBJ2-1 | TRBV19 | CASSISGVGGEQFF | TGTGCCAGTAGTATTTCTGGGGTGGGGGGTGAGCAGTTCTTC
TRBD2 | NA | 14 | TRBJ2-1 | TRBV11-3 | CASSLRLAVSEQFF | TGTGCCAGCAGCTTAAGACTAGCGGTTAGTGAGCAGTTCTTC
TRBD1 | once | 16 | TRBJ1-6 | TRBV19 | CASSMPGQVYNSPLHF | TGTGCCAGTAGTATGCCGGGACAGGTTTATAATTCACCCCTCCACTTT
NA | NA | 12 | TRBJ1-1 | TRBV20-1 | CSASWQNTEAFF | TGCAGTGCTAGTTGGCAGAACACTGAAGCTTTCTTT